Listed here is a single TCR beta chain. The antigen is undetermined. These data belong to a study of T cell responses to AZD1222 COVID-19 vaccine. Findings and caveats of the study: Clonal diversity was possibly underestimated; the donors were predominantly white British and more often female. Repertoires in all cases were sampled only once the peak T cell response had passed.

The table came from immunoSEQ multiplex PCR; TCRdb's copy has only in-frame clones and leaves some out. The sample consists of 100,000 to 150,000 clones, approximately 90% of them appearing once. The CDR3 totals 14 residues. From germline, CDR1 is LNHDA and CDR2 SQIVND (reference sequence). Trimming stripped 3 bases from V and 3 bases from J, with 11 bases between. The rearrangement uses TRBV19 and TRBJ1-1; no clear D gene. This TCR came from an adult in good health. The sample in question was peripheral blood, obtained on day 0 of AZD1222 vaccination. This chain's CDR3 is CASSILFQYTEAFF. The DNA of the CDR3 is TGTGCCAGTAGTATTCTATTTCAGTACACTGAAGCTTTCTTT. Full variable domain (rest looked up from reference TRBV19 and TRBJ1-1): DGGITQSPKYLFRKEGQNVTLSCEQNLNHDAMYWYRQDPGQGLRLIYYSQIVNDFQKGDIAEGYSVSREKKESFPLTVTSAQKNPTAFYLCASSILFQYTEAFFGQGTRLTVV.